A selection of T cell receptor beta chains follows, all from one sample in a study of blood T cell repertoires in COVID-19. Using immunoSEQ multiplex PCR, the repertoire was profiled, and TCRdb retains in-frame clones only, with some absent. The data contain a few hundred thousand clones, around 84% of them singletons. Sample: peripheral blood. These receptors came from a woman in her 40s who had recovered from COVID-19. Both conserved end residues are part of each CDR3. The D gene is left open where the match is weak. Expanded clones get a size class; other rows say once, few or many, or leave the size out.

V	J	D	size	CDR3	DNA
TRBV6-5	TRBJ1-2	TRBD1	.	CASSTQTGFGYTF	TGTGCCAGCAGTACCCAGACAGGGTTCGGCTACACCTTC
TRBV29-1	TRBJ1-1	.	.	CSVVGTPNTEAFF	TGCAGCGTTGTCGGGACACCGAACACTGAAGCTTTCTTT
TRBV27	TRBJ2-1	TRBD2	.	CASSGSGGPLYNEQFF	TGTGCCAGCAGTGGTAGCGGGGGGCCCCTCTACAATGAGCAGTTCTTC
TRBV6-5	TRBJ1-4	TRBD1	.	CASSYSSGTGGEKLFF	TGTGCCAGCAGTTACTCTTCCGGGACAGGGGGAGAAAAACTGTTTTTT
TRBV5-6	TRBJ2-5	TRBD1	many	CASSLPGTEEETQYF	TGTGCCAGCAGCTTGCCCGGGACAGAAGAAGAGACCCAGTACTTC
TRBV7-2	TRBJ2-2	TRBD1	.	CASSLGQGDTGELFF	TGTGCCAGCAGCTTAGGACAGGGGGACACCGGGGAGCTGTTTTTT
TRBV11-3	TRBJ2-3	.	.	CASSDWSGYQDTQYF	TGTGCCAGCAGCGATTGGTCAGGGTATCAAGATACGCAGTATTTT
TRBV5-1	TRBJ2-1	TRBD2	.	CASSLRLAGNEQFF	TGCGCCAGCAGCTTGAGACTAGCGGGGAATGAGCAGTTCTTC
TRBV7-2	TRBJ2-5	TRBD2	.	CASSSWTSGQETQYF	TGTGCCAGCAGCTCCTGGACTAGCGGGCAAGAGACCCAGTACTTC
TRBV27	TRBJ2-7	.	.	CASSLTPAYEQYF	TGTGCCAGCAGTTTAACACCAGCCTACGAGCAGTACTTC
TRBV18	TRBJ2-5	.	few	CASSTDQETQYF	TGTGCCAGCTCAACTGATCAAGAGACCCAGTACTTC
TRBV19	TRBJ2-7	.	few	CASSKGAYEQYF	TGTGCCAGTAGCAAAGGGGCCTACGAGCAGTACTTC
TRBV4-1	TRBJ1-2	.	.	CASSQDLAGIYGYTF	TGCGCCAGCAGCCAAGATCTGGCAGGGATCTATGGCTACACCTTC
TRBV11-2	TRBJ2-1	.	.	CASSFGGVDNEQFF	TGTGCCAGCAGCTTCGGAGGGGTGGATAATGAGCAGTTCTTC
TRBV28	TRBJ2-7	.	.	CASISAGSGHYEQYF	TGTGCCAGCATTTCCGCCGGATCTGGGCACTACGAGCAGTACTTC
TRBV7-2	TRBJ2-7	.	once	CASSKTSGAYEQYF	TGTGCCAGCAGCAAAACCTCAGGGGCCTACGAGCAGTACTTC
TRBV4-1	TRBJ1-6	TRBD1	once	CASSPSTGNYSPLHF	TGCGCCAGCAGCCCCTCGACAGGGAATTATTCACCCCTCCACTTT
TRBV7-9	TRBJ1-2	TRBD1	.	CASSFGQGVSNGYTF	TGTGCCAGCAGCTTCGGACAGGGGGTTAGTAATGGCTACACCTTC
TRBV5-1	TRBJ2-1	.	.	CASSFGDSSYNEQFF	TGCGCCAGCAGCTTCGGGGATAGCTCCTACAATGAGCAGTTCTTC
TRBV7-9	TRBJ2-7	TRBD2	.	CASSTEIAGGSEQYF	TGTGCCAGCAGCACCGAGATAGCGGGGGGTAGTGAGCAGTACTTC
TRBV5-8	TRBJ1-1	.	.	CASSLWAGAEAFF	TGTGCCAGCAGCTTGTGGGCCGGGGCTGAAGCTTTCTTT
TRBV5-1	TRBJ1-1	.	.	CASSLAVMNTEAFF	TGCGCCAGCAGCTTGGCGGTAATGAACACTGAAGCTTTCTTT
TRBV2	TRBJ1-2	TRBD1	once	CASTGQGYGYTF	TGTGCCAGCACCGGACAGGGCTATGGCTACACCTTC
TRBV2	TRBJ1-1	.	.	CASSHGQMNTEAFF	TGTGCCAGCAGCCACGGACAAATGAACACTGAAGCTTTCTTT
TRBV6-6	TRBJ2-3	TRBD1	once	CASRGQGARWTDTQYF	TGTGCCAGCAGGGGACAGGGGGCTCGGTGGACAGATACGCAGTATTTT
TRBV19	TRBJ1-1	.	.	CASRIQSSDNTEAFF	TGTGCCAGTAGGATACAAAGCAGCGACAACACTGAAGCTTTCTTT
TRBV29-1	TRBJ1-1	.	.	CSVEGGVFVNTEAFF	TGCAGCGTTGAAGGAGGAGTCTTTGTGAACACTGAAGCTTTCTTT
TRBV19	TRBJ1-1	.	.	CASSIDPNQGVNTEAFF	TGTGCCAGTAGTATAGATCCTAACCAAGGGGTTAACACTGAAGCTTTCTTT
TRBV3-1/TRBV3-2	TRBJ2-7	.	few	CASSQGGPYEQYF	TGTGCCAGCAGCCAAGGCGGCCCCTACGAGCAGTACTTC
TRBV3-1/TRBV3-2	TRBJ1-4	TRBD1	.	CASSQEPRLDRGKEKLFF	TGTGCCAGCAGCCAAGAGCCAAGGTTGGACAGGGGAAAGGAAAAACTGTTTTTT
TRBV6-5	TRBJ2-3	TRBD1	.	CASRRTGGSFDTQYF	TGTGCCAGCAGACGAACAGGGGGCTCGTTTGATACGCAGTATTTT
TRBV3-1/TRBV3-2	TRBJ2-7	TRBD1	.	CASSQQGARGEQYF	TGTGCCAGCAGCCAACAGGGGGCGCGGGGAGAGCAGTACTTC
TRBV6-4	TRBJ1-5	.	.	CASSVRGKASNQPQHF	TGTGCCAGCAGTGTCAGGGGAAAGGCTAGCAATCAGCCCCAGCATTTT
TRBV7-8	TRBJ2-1	.	.	CASSLGTESYNEQFF	TGTGCCAGCAGCTTAGGGACAGAATCCTACAATGAGCAGTTCTTC
TRBV4-1	TRBJ1-1	.	.	CASSQDQKNTEAFF	TGCGCCAGCAGCCAAGATCAGAAGAACACTGAAGCTTTCTTT
TRBV7-2	TRBJ2-1	TRBD2	.	CASSVSGGAFNEQFF	TGTGCCAGCAGCGTAAGCGGGGGGGCCTTCAATGAGCAGTTCTTC
TRBV6-6	TRBJ1-2	TRBD1	.	CASRDRGRESLGYTF	TGTGCCAGCAGGGACAGGGGGCGAGAGTCGCTTGGCTACACCTTC
TRBV19	TRBJ1-5	.	.	CASSKATGGALGQPQHF	TGTGCCAGTAGTAAAGCGACGGGAGGAGCGCTTGGTCAGCCCCAGCATTTT
TRBV6-1	TRBJ2-7	.	.	CASSDGGQTSYEQYF	TGTGCCAGCAGTGACGGGGGACAGACCTCCTACGAGCAGTACTTC
TRBV6-2/TRBV6-3	TRBJ2-1	.	many	CASSSTMEAYNEQFF	TGTGCCAGCAGTTCCACTATGGAGGCCTACAATGAGCAGTTCTTC
TRBV19	TRBJ1-2	TRBD1	.	CASNIQGSNYGYTF	TGTGCCAGTAATATACAGGGGTCGAACTATGGCTACACCTTC
TRBV4-1	TRBJ1-1	.	.	CASSPHEGWTEAFF	TGCGCCAGCAGCCCCCATGAGGGCTGGACTGAAGCTTTCTTT
TRBV14	TRBJ2-3	TRBD1	.	CASSRGQSSTDTQYF	TGTGCCAGCAGCCGGGGACAGAGTTCCACAGATACGCAGTATTTT
TRBV7-6	TRBJ2-3	.	.	CASRLLETSTDTQYF	TGTGCCAGCAGACTCCTCGAAACTAGCACAGATACGCAGTATTTT
TRBV7-2	TRBJ2-7	TRBD2	.	CASSLGVSGDYEQYF	TGTGCCAGCAGCTTAGGTGTTAGCGGGGACTACGAGCAGTACTTC
TRBV10-3	TRBJ1-2	.	.	CAISEYGYYGYTF	TGTGCCATCAGTGAGTACGGTTACTATGGCTACACCTTC
TRBV19	TRBJ2-5	.	.	CASSMGGRLGQETQYF	TGTGCCAGTAGTATGGGGGGGCGACTGGGCCAAGAGACCCAGTACTTC
TRBV5-1	TRBJ1-2	.	.	CASSGDTANYGYTF	TGCGCCAGCAGCGGGGACACGGCTAACTATGGCTACACCTTC
TRBV5-5	TRBJ1-5	.	.	CASSLVDGGQPQHF	TGTGCCAGCAGCTTGGTGGACGGGGGTCAGCCCCAGCATTTT
TRBV19	TRBJ1-2	.	.	CASSLLSGVDYYGYTF	TGTGCCAGTAGTTTGTTATCAGGGGTCGACTACTATGGCTACACCTTC
TRBV5-1	TRBJ1-1	TRBD1	.	CASSSQGAHEVLFF	TGCGCCAGCAGCTCGCAGGGGGCCCATGAGGTGCTTTTCTTT
TRBV14	TRBJ2-3	TRBD2	.	CASSQVTRGGYTDTQYF	TGTGCCAGCAGCCAAGTAACCCGGGGGGGATACACAGATACGCAGTATTTT
TRBV6-5	TRBJ2-7	.	.	CASRLTGFRYEQYF	TGTGCCAGCAGACTCACAGGGTTCAGGTACGAGCAGTACTTC